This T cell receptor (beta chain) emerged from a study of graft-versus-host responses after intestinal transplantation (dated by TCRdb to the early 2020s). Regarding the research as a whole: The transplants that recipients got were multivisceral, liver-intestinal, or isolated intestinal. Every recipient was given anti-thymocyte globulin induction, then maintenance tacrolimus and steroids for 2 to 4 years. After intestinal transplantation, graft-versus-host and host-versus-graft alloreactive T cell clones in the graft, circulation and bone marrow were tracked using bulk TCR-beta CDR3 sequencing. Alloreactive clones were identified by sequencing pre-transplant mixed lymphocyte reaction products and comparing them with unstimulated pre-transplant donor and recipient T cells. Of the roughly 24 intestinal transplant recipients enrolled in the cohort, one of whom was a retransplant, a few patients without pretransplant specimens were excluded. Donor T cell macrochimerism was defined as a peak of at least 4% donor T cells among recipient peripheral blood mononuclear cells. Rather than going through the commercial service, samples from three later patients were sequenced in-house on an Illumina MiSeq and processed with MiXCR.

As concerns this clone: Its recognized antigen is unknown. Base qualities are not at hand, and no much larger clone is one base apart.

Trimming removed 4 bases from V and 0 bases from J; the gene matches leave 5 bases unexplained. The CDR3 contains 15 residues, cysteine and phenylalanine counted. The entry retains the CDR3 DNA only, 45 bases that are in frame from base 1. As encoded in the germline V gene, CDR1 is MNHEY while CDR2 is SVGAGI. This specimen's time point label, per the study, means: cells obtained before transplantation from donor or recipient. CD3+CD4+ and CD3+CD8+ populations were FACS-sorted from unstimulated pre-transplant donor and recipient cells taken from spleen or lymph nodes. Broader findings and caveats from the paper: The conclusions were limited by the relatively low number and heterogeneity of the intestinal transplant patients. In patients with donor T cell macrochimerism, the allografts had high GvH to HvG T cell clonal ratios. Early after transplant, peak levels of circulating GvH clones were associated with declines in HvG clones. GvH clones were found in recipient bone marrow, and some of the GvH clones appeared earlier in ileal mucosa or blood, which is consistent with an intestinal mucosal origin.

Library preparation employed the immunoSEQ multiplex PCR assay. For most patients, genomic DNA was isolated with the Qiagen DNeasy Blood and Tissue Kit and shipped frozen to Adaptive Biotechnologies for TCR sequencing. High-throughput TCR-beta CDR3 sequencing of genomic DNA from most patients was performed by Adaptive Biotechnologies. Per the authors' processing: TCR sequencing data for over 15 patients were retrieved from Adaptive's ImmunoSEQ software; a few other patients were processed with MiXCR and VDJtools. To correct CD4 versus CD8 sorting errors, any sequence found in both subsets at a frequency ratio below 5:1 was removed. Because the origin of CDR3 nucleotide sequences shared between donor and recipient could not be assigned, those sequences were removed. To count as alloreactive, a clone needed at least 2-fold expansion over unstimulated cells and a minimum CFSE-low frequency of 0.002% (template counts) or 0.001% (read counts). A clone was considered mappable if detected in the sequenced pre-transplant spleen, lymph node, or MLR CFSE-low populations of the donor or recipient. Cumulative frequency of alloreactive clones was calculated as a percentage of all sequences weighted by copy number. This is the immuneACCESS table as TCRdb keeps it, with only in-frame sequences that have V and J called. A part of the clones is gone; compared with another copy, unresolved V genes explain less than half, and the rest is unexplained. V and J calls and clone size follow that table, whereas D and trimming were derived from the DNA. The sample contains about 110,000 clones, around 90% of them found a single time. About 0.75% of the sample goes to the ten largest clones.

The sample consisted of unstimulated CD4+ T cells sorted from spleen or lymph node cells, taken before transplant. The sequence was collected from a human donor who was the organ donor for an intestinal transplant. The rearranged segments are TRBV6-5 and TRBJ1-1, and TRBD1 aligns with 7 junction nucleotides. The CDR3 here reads CASSSRQGVNTEAFF. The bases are TGTGCCAGCAGTTCGCGCCAGGGGGTGAACACTGAAGCTTTCTTT.